The clone carrying this TCR beta chain occurred a few times. Its antigen is currently unknown. Researchers attached unique molecular identifiers to individual cDNA molecules. TCRdb re-called the 5' RACE reads through MiXCR, storing one row per CDR3 protein. The sample consists of approximately 57,000 distinct CDR3 sequences, around 13% of them appearing once. V lost 6 bases to trimming and J lost 2 bases, with 3 bases between them. Germline CDR1 MNHEY, CDR2 SVGAGI. The CDR3 has 11 residues. The record originates from a study of early T cells in non-severe SARS-CoV-2 infection. Study overall: Bulk RNA isolated from unsorted whole blood underwent sequencing; chains were not paired. Study-level points and caveats: In VDJdb matching, anti-spike CD8 responses were favored while private and CD4 specificities went missing.

The rearrangement links TRBV6-5 to TRBJ2-3; the D is unclear. This sequence originates from an adult who was a healthcare worker with PCR-confirmed SARS-CoV-2 infection or an uninfected control (not recorded which). Sample: whole blood. The CDR3: CASSNTDTQYF. The DNA for the CDR3 is TGTGCCAGCAGCAACACAGATACGCAGTATTTT.